The 8 T cell receptor beta chains given below trace back to one sample, sequenced in a study of post-analysis software for immune sequencing data. The study, taken as a whole, reports: Patients had higher frequencies than controls of roughly five TRBV segments, including TRBV5-6, TRBV5-1 and TRBV20-1.

The antigens for these receptors are not known. The authors incorporated unique molecular identifiers into the TCR beta cDNA libraries. TCRdb reprocessed the PCR reads via MiXCR and lists one record per CDR3 protein. The sample has a few hundred thousand distinct CDR3 sequences; 40% to 55% are singletons. What was sequenced was blood. Receptor source: a girl aged 10-17 years with multiple sclerosis.

This clonotype was counted only a few times. Relative to the germline gene, one junction end is altered; a read error may explain this. The rearrangement uses TRBV28 and TRBJ2-1; 7 nucleotides align to TRBD1. From germline, CDR1 is MDHEN and CDR2 SYDVKM. CDR3 length: 16 amino acids. CDR3: CANSLLLRGPYNEQFF. The CDR3 DNA is TGTGCCAACAGTCTACTTCTAAGGGGGCCATACAATGAGCAGTTCTTC. Combining the CDR3 with reference TRBV28 and TRBJ2-1 gives the whole variable domain DVKVTQSSRYLVKRTGEKVFLECVQDMDHENMFWYRQDPGLGLRLIYFSYDVKMKEKGDIPEGYSVSREKKERFSLILESASTNQTSMYLCANSLLLRGPYNEQFFGPGTRLTVL.

The chain uses TRBV7-8 and TRBJ2-5; TRBD2 aligns across 7 bases. The CDR3 covers 19 residues. The germline V gene encodes CDR1 SGHVS and CDR2 FQNEAQ. The V and J ends lost 0 bases and 7 bases, in that order; junction bases with no gene match: 20. In DNA form, the CDR3 reads TGTGCCAGCAGCTTAGCACGACGTATCCTAGCGGATGGGTTTGGGACCCAGTACTTC. Its protein is CASSLARRILADGFGTQYF.

As concerns this clonotype: The junction departs from germline at one end; a sequencing error may be responsible. The chain combines TRBV5-6 with TRBJ1-4; TRBD1 might be the D (5 bases). Germline lookup yields CDR1 SGHDT and CDR2 YYEEEE. The CDR3 is 14 amino acids. The CDR3 coding sequence is TGTGCCAGCATGAACCGGGGCTTCCATGAAAAACGGTTTTTT. Amino acids: CASMNRGFHEKRFF.

The gene calls are TRBV12-3 or TRBV12-4 and TRBJ1-4; D remains ambiguous. The CDR3 spans 13 residues. V lost 5 bases and J lost 8, with 12 bases in between. CDR3 residues: CASSKTRGEKLFF. DNA for the CDR3: TGTGCCAGCAGTAAAACTAGAGGAGAAAAACTGTTTTTT.

This chain connects TRBV6-1 to TRBJ1-1; D possibly corresponds to TRBD1 (5 bases). Trimming pared 6 bases from V and 4 bases from J, leaving 15 bases between. This CDR3 has 14 residues. Germline V lookup: CDR1 MNHNS, CDR2 SASEGT. CDR3 in DNA: TGTGCCAGCAGCAGGGAAAGAACCGGCACTGAAGCTTTCTTT. It codes for CASSRERTGTEAFF.

This clonotype has only a few counts. The V gene is TRBV4-1, the J gene TRBJ2-5; 9 nucleotides match TRBD1. The CDR3 is 16 amino acids. The J segment lost 5 bases and the V segment lost 3 bases, leaving 10 bases of the junction unmatched. Germline CDR1 MGHRA, CDR2 YSYEKL. The CDR3, as DNA: TGCGCCAGCAGCCAGGATGGGACAGGGAAAGGGGAGACCCAGTACTTC. It translates to CASSQDGTGKGETQYF.

This clonotype was detected only a few times. The V gene is TRBV20-1, the J gene TRBJ2-7, with D perhaps being TRBD1 or TRBD2 (6 bases each). The germline V gene has CDR1 DFQATT and CDR2 SNEGSKA (reference sequence). This CDR3 is 14 amino acids long. V dropped 6 bases and J dropped 5 bases, with 20 bases sitting between them. CDR3 DNA sequence: TGCAGTGCCTCCCGCCGGGCGGGACAAGACGAGCAGTACTTC. It translates to CSASRRAGQDEQYF.

The chain carries TRBV20-1 and TRBJ2-5; 12 nucleotides line up with TRBD2. With 5 bases clipped from V and 4 bases from J, the junction kept 8 bases outside the gene matches. Germline V gene data show CDR1 as DFQATT and CDR2 as SNEGSKA (reference sequence). CDR3 length: 15 residues. The CDR3 coding sequence is TGCAGTGCTGGAAGACTAGCGGGAGTATCAGAGACCCAGTACTTC. It codes for CSAGRLAGVSETQYF.